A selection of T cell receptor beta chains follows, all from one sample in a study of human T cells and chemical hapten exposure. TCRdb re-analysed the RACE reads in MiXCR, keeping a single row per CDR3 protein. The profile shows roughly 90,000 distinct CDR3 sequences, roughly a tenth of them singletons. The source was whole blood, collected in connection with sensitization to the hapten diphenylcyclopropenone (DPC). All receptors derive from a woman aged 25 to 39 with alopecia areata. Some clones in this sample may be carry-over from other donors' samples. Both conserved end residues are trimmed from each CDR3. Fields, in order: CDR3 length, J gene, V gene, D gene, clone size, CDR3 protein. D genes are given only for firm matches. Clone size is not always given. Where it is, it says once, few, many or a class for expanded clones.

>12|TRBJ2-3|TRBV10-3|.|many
AISFAGARNTQY
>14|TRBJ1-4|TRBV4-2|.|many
ASSQDPIGRGEKLF
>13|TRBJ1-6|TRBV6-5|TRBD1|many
ASSYSSTGNSPLH
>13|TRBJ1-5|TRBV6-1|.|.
ASSGGVVSNQPQH
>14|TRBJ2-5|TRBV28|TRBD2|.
ASSPGSAGGLETQY
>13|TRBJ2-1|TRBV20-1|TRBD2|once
SARPGTSGYNEQF
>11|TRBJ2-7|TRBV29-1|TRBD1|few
SVGTGESYEQY
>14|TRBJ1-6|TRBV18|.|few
ASSITFHAESSPLH
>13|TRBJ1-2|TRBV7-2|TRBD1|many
ASSLAPGQGYGYT
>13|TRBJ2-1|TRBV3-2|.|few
ASSPPGTTNNEQF
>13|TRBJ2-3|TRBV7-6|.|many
ASSLYRARPDTQY
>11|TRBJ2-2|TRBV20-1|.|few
SARDQNTGELF
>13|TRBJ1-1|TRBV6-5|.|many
ASSKSSSGNTEAF
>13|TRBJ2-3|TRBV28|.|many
ASSIPQAGTDTQY
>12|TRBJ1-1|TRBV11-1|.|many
ASSTPQLNTEAF
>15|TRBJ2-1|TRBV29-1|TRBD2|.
SVGGGSSTKGRLEQF
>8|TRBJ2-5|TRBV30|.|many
AWSRETQY
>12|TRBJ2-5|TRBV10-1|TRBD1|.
ASARQGIGETQY
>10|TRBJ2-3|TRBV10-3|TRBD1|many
ATTGGTDTQY
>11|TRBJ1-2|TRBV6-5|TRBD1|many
ASSYQGAAGYT
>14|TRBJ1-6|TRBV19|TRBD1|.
ASSASGTGNYSPLH
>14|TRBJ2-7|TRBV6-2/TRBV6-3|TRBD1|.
ASRTDRGLARYEQY
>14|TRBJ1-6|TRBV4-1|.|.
ASSQDQGAPNSPLH
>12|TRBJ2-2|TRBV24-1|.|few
ATSENRDTGELF
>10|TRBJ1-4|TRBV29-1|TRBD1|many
SVRDRAEKLF
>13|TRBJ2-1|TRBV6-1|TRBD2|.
ASSETSGDYNEQF
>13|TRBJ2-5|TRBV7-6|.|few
ASSPWGRAQETQY
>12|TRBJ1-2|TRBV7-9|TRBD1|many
ASSLVGQPYGYT
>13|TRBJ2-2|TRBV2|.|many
ASSEEELVTGELF